The 28 T cell receptor beta chains in this list originate from one sample, sequenced in a study of human T cells and chemical hapten exposure. TCRdb processed the RACE reads anew with MiXCR; each CDR3 protein has one entry. The repertoire holds 80,000 to 100,000 distinct CDR3 sequences, with about 10% as singletons. Documented time point: patch test 2, 6 weeks after DPC sensitization. Regarding treatment: therapeutic diphenylcyclopropenone sensitization with weekly scalp DPC. The sequencing here drew on whole blood, taken in connection with sensitization to the hapten diphenylcyclopropenone (DPC). Receptors originate from a woman aged 50 to 65 with alopecia areata. Some clones in this sample may be carry-over from other donors' samples.

This clonotype occurred a few times. CDR3 amino acids: CASSPQGAITDTQYF. The CDR3 DNA reads as TGTGCCAGCAGTCCCCAGGGGGCCATCACAGATACGCAGTATTTT. V is TRBV12-3 or TRBV12-4 and J is TRBJ2-3, with 8 bases lining up with TRBD1. Trimming removed 5 bases from V and 2 bases from J; junction bases left unmatched: 6. This CDR3 region has 15 residues.

This clonotype was found a few times. The chain uses TRBV20-1 and TRBJ2-1; D is possibly TRBD2 (6 bases). This CDR3 is 15 amino acids long. Germline loops: CDR1 DFQATT, CDR2 SNEGSKA (reference sequence). Trimming took 5 bases from V and 5 from J, leaving 19 bases between them. The CDR3 is CSAAPTRGGNNEQFF. The CDR3 DNA follows: TGCAGTGCTGCCCCGACCCGTGGGGGGAACAATGAGCAGTTCTTC.

This clonotype showed up many times. As DNA, the CDR3 is TGCAGTGCTAGAGAGGGAGCAGCCCTCAATGAGCAGTTCTTC. Residues: CSAREGAALNEQFF. The rearrangement links TRBV20-1 to TRBJ2-1; TRBD2 might be the D (5 bases). Germline V gene sequence: CDR1 DFQATT, CDR2 SNEGSKA (reference sequence). Trimming cost V 0 bases and J 6 bases, with 12 bases left between them. This CDR3 is built from 14 residues.

This clonotype was seen many times. This sequence joins TRBV29-1 and TRBJ2-5; D is unclear. The CDR3 totals 12 residues. Germline CDR1 is SQVTM and CDR2 is ANQGSEA. V was pared by 3 bases and J by 4 bases, with 9 bases between. The CDR3 nucleotides read TGCAGCGTTGATGTCGATGGAGAGACCCAGTACTTC. It translates to CSVDVDGETQYF. The full variable domain, its missing parts supplied by reference TRBV29-1 and TRBJ2-5, is SAVISQKPSRDICQRGTSLTIQCQVDSQVTMMFWYRQQPGQSLTLIATANQGSEATYESGFVIDKFPISRPNLTFSTLTVSNMSPEDSSIYLCSVDVDGETQYFGPGTRLLVL.

Ten or more counts support this clonotype. V gene TRBV11-3 combines with J gene TRBJ2-6, with D unclear. The CDR3 totals 14 residues. Germline CDR1 SGHNT, CDR2 YENEEA. V lost 5 bases to trimming and J lost 2 bases, with 7 bases between them. For the CDR3, the DNA is TGTGCCAGCAGCCATGCGCCTGGGGCCAACGTCCTGACTTTC. It is translated as CASSHAPGANVLTF.

Ten or more counts support this clonotype. The V gene is TRBV29-1, the J gene TRBJ2-1; maybe TRBD2 (6 bases). Germline lookup yields CDR1 SQVTM and CDR2 ANQGSEA. The CDR3 is made up of 10 amino acids. V dropped 5 bases and J dropped 10 bases, with 9 bases sitting between them. The CDR3 reads CSVSGGEQFF. The CDR3 DNA reads as TGCAGCGTTTCTGGGGGGGAGCAGTTCTTC.

This clonotype has at least ten counts. The chain couples TRBV7-6 to TRBJ1-2; 8 bases agree with TRBD1. CDR1 and CDR2 (germline): SGHVS, FNYEAQ. The CDR3 covers 13 residues. With 4 bases clipped from V and 8 bases from J, the junction kept 6 bases outside the gene matches. CDR3 protein: CASSSDRGVGYTF. The CDR3 DNA sequence: TGTGCCAGCAGCTCCGACAGGGGCGTCGGCTACACCTTC.

This clonotype occurred a few times. The chain couples TRBV20-1 to TRBJ2-3, with D perhaps given as TRBD1 or TRBD2 (6 bases each). V gave up 0 bases and J gave up 10 bases, with 14 bases separating them. CDR1 and CDR2 from the germline V gene are DFQATT and SNEGSKA (reference sequence). This CDR3 region has 13 residues. The CDR3 DNA reads TGCAGTGCTAGAGACTTCGGAGGGGGATCGCAGTATTTT. Its protein is CSARDFGGGSQYF.

The sample holds a few counts of this clonotype. V is TRBV5-1 and J is TRBJ2-1, with TRBD2 identical over 10 bases. J lost 10 bases, V lost 4 bases, and 11 bases had no gene match. This CDR3 has 15 residues. The germline V gene has CDR1 SGHRS and CDR2 YFSETQ. The CDR3 protein is CASSTLGTSAEEQFF. In DNA, the CDR3 is TGCGCCAGCAGCACACTGGGGACTAGCGCCGAGGAGCAGTTCTTC.

This clonotype came up many times. The chain recombines TRBV25-1 with TRBJ1-1, with D maybe TRBD1 (6 bases). Trimming removed 5 bases at V and 7 bases at J, with 11 bases between. Germline CDR1 is MGHDK and CDR2 is SYGVNS. CDR3 length: 12 amino acids. The CDR3 is CASSPQGSEAFF. The CDR3 DNA follows: TGTGCCAGCAGTCCGCAGGGGAGTGAAGCTTTCTTT.

The V call is TRBV5-1, the J call TRBJ2-5, with D possibly TRBD1 on 6 matching bases. CDR1 is SGHRS, CDR2 YFSETQ, per germline. V was clipped by 4 bases and J by 7 bases, with 14 bases between them. CDR3 length: 13 amino acids. The CDR3 spells CASSTGQTGTQYF. The CDR3 DNA reads as TGCGCCAGCAGCACAGGACAGACGGGGACCCAGTACTTC.

This clonotype was recorded a few times. The V and J genes are TRBV7-9 and TRBJ1-2; no definite D call. The germline V gene has CDR1 SEHNR and CDR2 FQNEAQ (reference sequence). V lost 1 base to trimming and J lost 3 bases, with 9 bases between them. CDR3 length equals 14 residues. The CDR3: CASSLVTADYGYTF. The CDR3 DNA follows: TGTGCCAGCAGCTTAGTGACGGCGGACTATGGCTACACCTTC.

The chain has TRBV28 and TRBJ1-2; 8 bases are shared with TRBD1. The ends lost 3 bases at V and 7 bases at J; junction bases unmatched: 10. From germline, CDR1 is MDHEN and CDR2 SYDVKM. The CDR3 is 15 amino acids. The CDR3 sequence: CASSFSDRGRRGYTF. The DNA for the CDR3 is TGTGCCAGCAGTTTCTCCGACAGGGGTCGGCGTGGCTACACCTTC.

This clonotype was found once. This clone may be a read error of a much larger clone one base away. This likely comes from a read error, as the CDR3 has no conserved phenylalanine or tryptophan at its end. The genes are TRBV24-1 and TRBJ2-7, with no clear D. The CDR3 length is 14 residues. Germline CDR1 KGHDR, CDR2 SFDVKD. Trimming pared 3 bases from V and 5 bases from J, leaving 13 bases between. The DNA of the CDR3 is TGTGCCACCAGTGATCCCCGATACGTCCACGAGCAGTACCTC. Its translation: CATSDPRYVHEQYL.

This clonotype has just a few counts. The chain uses TRBV7-8 and TRBJ2-2; no clear D. V was trimmed by 2 bases and J by 0 bases, leaving 10 bases between them. This CDR3 comprises 16 residues. CDR1 is SGHVS, CDR2 FQNEAQ, per germline. CDR3 protein: CASSLRREANTGELFF. In nucleotides, the CDR3 is TGTGCCAGCAGCTTAAGGAGAGAAGCGAACACCGGGGAGCTGTTTTTT.

The J gene is TRBJ2-7, the V gene TRBV5-5; the D gene is possibly TRBD1 (6 bases). Trimming removed 3 bases at V and 3 bases at J, with 16 bases between. The CDR3 has 15 residues. Germline CDR1 SGHKS, CDR2 YYEKEE (reference sequence). In nucleotides, the CDR3 is TGTGCCAGCAGCTGGGGGACACGGAATGACTACGAGCAGTACTTC. It encodes CASSWGTRNDYEQYF.

This clonotype was observed a few times. The J gene is TRBJ2-3, the V gene TRBV5-1, with D perhaps being TRBD1 or TRBD2 (5 bases each). Trimming pared 1 base from V and 6 bases from J, leaving 18 bases between. CDR1 and CDR2 (germline): SGHRS, YFSETQ. This CDR3 has 16 amino acids. The CDR3 loop reads CASSLFGTSEVDTQYF. The CDR3 DNA sequence: TGCGCCAGCAGCTTGTTCGGGACGTCAGAGGTCGATACGCAGTATTTT.

Ten or more counts support this clonotype. This rearrangement joins TRBV5-1 to TRBJ1-2; D may be TRBD1 (6 bases). V was shortened by 4 bases and J by 4 bases, with 14 bases between the two germline ends. Germline V gives CDR1 SGHRS, CDR2 YFSETQ. The CDR3 is made up of 14 amino acids. CDR3 coding DNA: TGCGCCAGCAGCGCAGAAGAGGACAGCTATGGCTACACCTTC. Its translation: CASSAEEDSYGYTF.

The CDR3 DNA sequence: TGTGCCAGCAGCTTAGAACGGTGGGCCGACGGGGAGCTGTTTTTT. As protein: CASSLERWADGELFF. This chain links TRBV7-2 with TRBJ2-2; D not certain. Germline CDR1 is SGHTA and CDR2 is FQGNSA. V gave up 1 base and J gave up 7 bases, with 13 bases separating them. The CDR3 runs 15 residues.

There are many counts of this clonotype. V is TRBV28 and J is TRBJ1-2, with 8 bases that match TRBD1. This CDR3 has 13 residues. V dropped 8 bases and J dropped 4; count of bases not matched to a gene: 6. CDR1 is MDHEN, CDR2 SYDVKM, per germline. CDR3 loop: CASLQGGGYGYTF. The CDR3 coding sequence is TGTGCCAGCCTACAGGGGGGCGGCTATGGCTACACCTTC.

The sample holds many counts of this clonotype. J is TRBJ1-2 and V is TRBV14; possible D gene TRBD1, 6 bases. The V end was cut by 1 base, the J end by 4 bases, with 13 bases between. The germline V gene encodes CDR1 SGHDN and CDR2 FVKESK. This CDR3 has 15 amino acids. CDR3 in DNA: TGTGCCAGCAGCCAAGTAACAGGGAACAGCTATGGCTACACCTTC. Its protein is CASSQVTGNSYGYTF.

This clonotype occurred a few times. The chain combines TRBV7-9 with TRBJ2-7; TRBD1 matches 9 bases. This CDR3 has 15 residues. Germline values: CDR1 SEHNR, CDR2 FQNEAQ (reference sequence). The J segment lost 5 bases and the V segment lost 3 bases, leaving 8 bases of the junction unmatched. The CDR3 loop reads CASSFGDRANHEQYF. In nucleotides, the CDR3 is TGTGCCAGCAGCTTTGGGGACAGGGCAAACCACGAGCAGTACTTC.

This clonotype was seen a few times. The CDR3 is CASSQALARGQTETQYF. CDR3 coding DNA: TGCGCCAGCAGCCAAGCCCTAGCGAGGGGGCAGACGGAGACCCAGTACTTC. The chain combines TRBV4-1 with TRBJ2-5, with D perhaps matching TRBD1 (7 bases). The V end lost 1 base, the J end lost 5 bases, and 20 bases lay between the germline ends. The V gene's germline CDR1 is MGHRA and CDR2 YSYEKL. The CDR3 is made up of 17 amino acids.

The J gene is TRBJ2-7, the V gene TRBV6-6, with 8 bases lining up with TRBD1. V lost 6 bases, J lost 1 base, and 5 bases stayed unmatched. CDR3 length equals 14 residues. Germline-derived CDR1 and CDR2 are MNHNY and SVGAGI (reference sequence). In nucleotides, the CDR3 is TGTGCCAGCAGGACCGGGACAGGATCCTACGAGCAGTACTTC. Its protein product is CASRTGTGSYEQYF.

This clonotype was seen repeatedly, ten times or more. The chain combines TRBV20-1 with TRBJ2-3, with 8 bases that match TRBD1. With V trimmed by 0 bases and J by 3 bases, 5 bases remained unmatched. CDR1 is DFQATT and CDR2 is SNEGSKA in the germline V gene (reference sequence). The length of the CDR3 is 15 residues. The CDR3 sequence is CSARDPGQGTDTQYF. The CDR3 nucleotides read TGCAGTGCTAGAGACCCTGGACAGGGTACAGATACGCAGTATTTT.

At least ten counts were recorded for this clonotype. This sequence joins TRBV29-1 and TRBJ2-7; possibly TRBD1 for D (5 bases). The CDR3 contains 12 residues. The V and J ends lost 1 base and 6 bases respectively, with 10 bases between them. Germline CDR1 SQVTM, CDR2 ANQGSEA. CDR3 nucleotides: TGCAGCGTTGAAGGTCCAGGGCGCGAGCAGTACTTC. Translation: CSVEGPGREQYF.

This sequence joins TRBV28 and TRBJ2-5, with D perhaps TRBD2 (6 bases). The CDR3 spans 15 residues. The germline CDR1 and CDR2 sequences are MDHEN and SYDVKM. Trimming left V 1 base short and J 2 bases short, with 11 bases between. The DNA of the CDR3 is TGTGCCAGCAGTTTATTTGCGGGAAGGCAAGAGACCCAGTACTTC. Protein product: CASSLFAGRQETQYF.

This clonotype occurred a few times. The V call is TRBV20-1, the J call TRBJ2-3; 8 nucleotides line up with TRBD2. This CDR3 is 15 amino acids long. With 1 base clipped from V and 2 bases from J, the junction kept 5 bases outside the gene matches. Germline lookup yields CDR1 DFQATT and CDR2 SNEGSKA (reference sequence). The CDR3: CSARVTGRVTDTQYF. The CDR3 DNA follows: TGCAGTGCTAGAGTCACCGGGAGGGTCACAGATACGCAGTATTTT.